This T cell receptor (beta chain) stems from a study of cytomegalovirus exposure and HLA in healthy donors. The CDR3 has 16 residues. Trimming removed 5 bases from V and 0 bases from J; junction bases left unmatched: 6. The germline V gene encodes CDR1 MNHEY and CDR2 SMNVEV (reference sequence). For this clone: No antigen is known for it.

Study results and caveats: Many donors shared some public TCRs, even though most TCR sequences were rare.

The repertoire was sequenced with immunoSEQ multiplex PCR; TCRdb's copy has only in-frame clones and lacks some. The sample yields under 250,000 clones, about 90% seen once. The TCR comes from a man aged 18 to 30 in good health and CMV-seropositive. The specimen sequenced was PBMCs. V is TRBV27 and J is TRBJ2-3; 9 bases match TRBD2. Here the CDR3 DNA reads TGTGCCAGCAGTCCCGGGACTAGCCTAAGCACAGATACGCAGTATTTT. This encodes CASSPGTSLSTDTQYF.